The next 15 T cell receptor beta chains were all read from a single sample in a study of molecular identifiers for immune sequencing clone quantification. One entry per CDR3 protein, called by TCRdb with MiXCR from the PCR reads. This sample carries tens of thousands of distinct CDR3 sequences, 15% to 20% of them seen once, and the ten largest clones take roughly 1%. Sequenced material: naive CD8+ T cells from blood, with Jurkat cell RNA spiked in. Sample subset: FACS-sorted CD8+CD4-CCR7+CD45RA+ naive T cells. These receptors came from a human donor in good health. Some libraries in this study had Jurkat cell RNA spiked in.

This clonotype was counted ten times or more. The chain is built from TRBV3-1 and TRBJ1-2, with a possible D match to TRBD1 (5 bases). V was shortened by 4 bases and J by 5 bases, with 17 bases between the two germline ends. This CDR3 contains 15 residues. The germline V gene encodes CDR1 LGHDT and CDR2 YNNKEL (reference sequence). The CDR3 region is CASSPSEGIRYGYTF. CDR3 in DNA: TGTGCCAGCAGCCCGTCGGAGGGGATTAGGTATGGCTACACCTTC.

This clonotype was seen at least ten times. The V gene is TRBV12-3 or TRBV12-4, the J gene TRBJ2-3; TRBD1 aligns across 8 bases. V gave up 6 bases and J gave up 0 bases; unmatched junction bases: 5. This CDR3 spans 15 amino acids. This chain's CDR3 is CASRPGGPSTDTQYF. In DNA form, the CDR3 reads TGTGCCAGCAGGCCAGGGGGCCCTAGCACAGATACGCAGTATTTT.

A word on this clonotype: This may arise from a read error, as a much more abundant clone is one base away. Because the CDR3 is missing its conserved closing phenylalanine or tryptophan, this is likely a read error. The chain joins TRBV7-9 to TRBJ2-7; the match to TRBD1 covers 8 bases. V trimming: 5 bases; J trimming: 2 bases; junction bases outside the gene matches: 5. CDR1 is SEHNR and CDR2 is FQNEAQ in the germline V gene (reference sequence). This CDR3 contains 14 residues. The CDR3 DNA sequence: TGTGCCAGCAGCCGGACAGGGTGGCCCTACGAGCAGTACCTC. Protein product: CASSRTGWPYEQYL.

This clonotype was seen at least ten times. J is TRBJ2-3 and V is TRBV6-5, with D perhaps matching TRBD1 (5 bases). Germline V lookup: CDR1 MNHEY, CDR2 SVGAGI. This CDR3 region has 15 residues. V was shortened by 1 base and J by 0 bases, with 8 bases between the two germline ends. CDR3 in DNA: TGTGCCAGCAGTTACTTGACAGCTAGCACAGATACGCAGTATTTT. Its protein product is CASSYLTASTDTQYF.

The chain couples TRBV24-1 to TRBJ2-5, with 9 bases aligning to TRBD2. Per germline, CDR1 KGHDR and CDR2 SFDVKD. Germline trimming cut 5 bases from V and 1 base from J; bases unmatched to any gene: 4. This CDR3 is 15 amino acids long. CDR3 residues: CATSAGTSSQETQYF. Here the CDR3 DNA reads TGTGCCACCAGTGCCGGGACTAGCTCCCAAGAGACCCAGTACTTC.

This clonotype has at least ten counts. This chain uses TRBV10-3 with TRBJ2-7; D may be TRBD1 (6 bases). This CDR3 contains 13 residues. V was pared by 6 bases and J by 6 bases, with 15 bases between. Germline V gene lookup returns CDR1 ENHRY and CDR2 SYGVKD. The CDR3 region has the DNA TGTGCCATCAGGGGCGGACAGTCCGTCGAGCAGTACTTC. It encodes CAIRGGQSVEQYF.

A word on this clonotype: A read error is possible here, since a much larger clone lies one base away. The chain carries TRBV30 and TRBJ2-7; no reliable D call. There are 10 residues in the CDR3. Germline-derived CDR1 and CDR2 are GTSNPN and SVGIG (reference sequence). V lost 0 bases and J lost 9, with 6 bases in between. The CDR3 here is CAWSVHGQYF. DNA of the CDR3: TGTGCCTGGAGTGTACACGGGCAGTACTTC.

For this clonotype: A clone one base away is much larger, so this may be a read error. The conserved phenylalanine or tryptophan normally closing the CDR3 is absent here, so this likely arose from a read error. V gene TRBV5-1 combines with J gene TRBJ2-2; TRBD2 might be the D (5 bases). Trimming took off 4 bases at V and 5 bases at J, with 9 bases between the two ends. Germline CDR1 and CDR2: SGHRS and YFSETQ. The CDR3 extends over 13 amino acids. The CDR3 sequence: CASSPEVTGELFS. The DNA for the CDR3 is TGCGCCAGCAGCCCGGAGGTTACCGGGGAGCTGTTTTCT.

Comments on this clonotype: This may be a read error, as it is one base from a much larger clone. The chain recombines TRBV6-2 or TRBV6-3 with TRBJ2-3, with 7 nucleotides matching TRBD2. The CDR3 loop spans 14 amino acids. Germline values: CDR1 MNHEY, CDR2 SVGEGT. J was trimmed by 2 bases and V by 8 bases; bases with no gene match: 7. The CDR3 DNA sequence: TGTGCCAGCGGTTTCCGACTAGCCACAGATACGCAGTATTTT. Its translation: CASGFRLATDTQYF.

This clonotype was counted many times. The chain uses TRBV6-6 and TRBJ2-7; 7 nucleotides align to TRBD2. CDR1 and CDR2 (germline): MNHNY, SVGAGI (reference sequence). CDR3 length equals 15 residues. Trimming removed 6 bases from V and 2 bases from J; junction bases left unmatched: 10. The CDR3 bases are TGTGCCAGCAGACCGGGAGGTATCTTTCCCTACGAGCAGTACTTC. It translates to CASRPGGIFPYEQYF.

There are a few counts of this clonotype. The chain employs TRBV28 and TRBJ2-3; unclear D gene. The CDR3 contains 18 residues. V was trimmed by 1 base and J by 5 bases, leaving 22 bases between them. Germline values: CDR1 MDHEN, CDR2 SYDVKM. Here the CDR3 DNA reads TGTGCCAGCAGTTTATCTCTAGGGCGTAGGCTCCGGCTAGATACGCAGTATTTT. Protein: CASSLSLGRRLRLDTQYF.

Note on this clonotype: A single base separates this from a much larger clone, so it may be a read error. The CDR3 coding sequence is TGTGCCAGCAGTGGGGCAGGGACGGATACGCAGTATTTT. It yields the protein CASSGAGTDTQYF. The rearrangement joins TRBV12-3 or TRBV12-4 to TRBJ2-3; D may match TRBD1 or TRBD2 (5 bases each). CDR3 size: 13 residues. V lost 5 bases, J lost 6 bases, and 12 bases lay in between.

Concerning this clonotype itself: A much larger clone lies one base from this, so it may be a read error. Without the conserved terminal phenylalanine or tryptophan, this CDR3 likely stems from a read error. The chain uses TRBV29-1 and TRBJ2-6; perhaps TRBD1 as D (6 bases). Germline V gene lookup returns CDR1 SQVTM and CDR2 ANQGSEA. The CDR3 sequence is 17 residues long. V was trimmed by 6 bases and J by 1 base, leaving 19 bases between them. As DNA, the CDR3 is TGCAGCGTGGAGAGACCGGGACACAGGTCTGGGGCCAACGTCCTGACTCTC. It encodes CSVERPGHRSGANVLTL.

In this sample, this clonotype turned up many times. The CDR3 sequence is CASSQGGTYEQYF. For the CDR3, the DNA is TGCGCCAGCAGCCAAGGCGGAACCTACGAGCAGTACTTC. The J gene is TRBJ2-7, the V gene TRBV4-3; D gene ambiguous. The V end lost 1 base, the J end lost 2 bases, and 6 bases lay between the germline ends. This CDR3 comprises 13 residues. The germline CDR1 and CDR2 sequences are LGHNA and YSLEER.

This clonotype has only a few counts. This may stem from a read error, because a much larger clone lies one nucleotide away. This chain links TRBV4-3 with TRBJ2-5; tentatively, D is TRBD1 (5 bases). Germline V gene lookup returns CDR1 LGHNA and CDR2 YSLEER. The V gene lost 0 bases and the J gene lost 7 bases, with 9 bases spanning the gap. This CDR3 comprises 13 residues. The chain's CDR3 is CASSQDRAGTQYF. In nucleotides, the CDR3 is TGCGCCAGCAGCCAAGACAGGGCTGGGACCCAGTACTTC.